A selection of T cell receptor beta chains follows, all from one sample in a study of blood T cell repertoires in COVID-19. Repertoires were generated with immunoSEQ multiplex PCR, while TCRdb's copy carries only in-frame clones and drops some. The table includes 58,000 or so clones, 60% to 75% detected once. The specimen sequenced was peripheral blood. These receptors all come from a woman aged 80 or older with acute or convalescent COVID-19. Each CDR3 is given with its conserved first and last residue. D genes are given only for firm matches. The size of a clone is reported for some rows only, either as once, few or many, or as a class for expanded clones.

V gene,J gene,clone size,CDR3 length,D gene,CDR3 DNA,CDR3 protein
TRBV7-3,TRBJ1-6,-,20,TRBD1,TGTGCCAGCAGCGCCACCGGGACAGGGTTAGGGAGCTCCTATAATTCACCCCTCCACTTT,CASSATGTGLGSSYNSPLHF
TRBV11-2,TRBJ2-3,-,19,TRBD2,TGTGCCAGCAGCTTAGACCTACCTCTAGTGGGAGGGCCTGTAGATACGCAGTATTTT,CASSLDLPLVGGPVDTQYF
TRBV4-3,TRBJ2-5,once,15,-,TGCGCCAGCAGCCAAAGTCCAGGGTTCCAAGAGACCCAGTACTTC,CASSQSPGFQETQYF
TRBV9,TRBJ2-3,-,21,TRBD2,TGTGCCAGCAGCGTGAGGGGGGGACTAGCGTCTTCCGTTTTTAGCACAGATACGCAGTATTTT,CASSVRGGLASSVFSTDTQYF
TRBV18,TRBJ1-5,-,15,TRBD1,TGTGCCAGCTCACCTGGACAGGGTAGCAATCAGCCCCAGCATTTT,CASSPGQGSNQPQHF
TRBV5-1,TRBJ2-1,few,15,TRBD1,TGCGCCAGCAGGCTGGGACAGAACTCCGGAAATGAGCAGTTCTTC,CASRLGQNSGNEQFF
TRBV6-6,TRBJ1-6,-,19,-,TGTGCCAGCAGTCCACTACATAACAGGGATCGCCCCTATAATTCACCCCTCCACTTT,CASSPLHNRDRPYNSPLHF
TRBV23-1,TRBJ1-5,-,17,TRBD1,TGCGCCAGCAGTCAATCGAAGGGACAGAGGTTTCATCAGCCCCAGCATTTT,CASSQSKGQRFHQPQHF
TRBV25-1,TRBJ2-1,many,17,TRBD2,TGTGCCAGCGGACGTGCGACATTAGCGGGATGGTACAATGAGCAGTTCTTC,CASGRATLAGWYNEQFF
TRBV7-2,TRBJ2-1,-,15,-,TGTGCCAGCAGCGCCGGCCGCGGGATCTTCAATGAGCAGTTCTTC,CASSAGRGIFNEQFF
TRBV29-1,TRBJ1-2,-,13,-,TGCAGCGTTGAAAGGGGGAAAGGTCATGGCTACACCTTC,CSVERGKGHGYTF
TRBV28,TRBJ2-6,-,19,-,TGTGCCAGCAGTCTAGGCGGTAGGGGATGGAGCTCTGGGGCCAACGTCCTGACTTTC,CASSLGGRGWSSGANVLTF
TRBV7-9,TRBJ1-1,-,13,-,TGTGCCAGCAGCTCCTCCGGGGACACTGAAGCTTTCTTT,CASSSSGDTEAFF
TRBV7-5,TRBJ1-5,few,19,-,TGTGTCAGAAGCTTAGCCCCCGGGACAGTCGAATATAGCAATCAGCCCCAGCATTTT,CVRSLAPGTVEYSNQPQHF
TRBV24-1,TRBJ1-3,-,13,-,TGTGCCACCAGTGAGTCGGTTGGAAACACCATATATTTT,CATSESVGNTIYF
TRBV5-1,TRBJ2-4,-,16,-,TGCGCCAGCAGCCCGTCGTCCGGGGTAGCCAAAAACATTCAGTACTTC,CASSPSSGVAKNIQYF
TRBV5-5,TRBJ1-4,-,14,-,TGTGCCAGCAGCTCGGGAACCAAGGATGAAAAACTGTTTTTT,CASSSGTKDEKLFF
TRBV7-2,TRBJ2-7,-,16,-,TGTGCCAGCAGCTTAGATTCCGCGGGAAGAAACTACGAGCAGTACTTC,CASSLDSAGRNYEQYF
TRBV6-5,TRBJ2-2,few,14,TRBD1,TGTGCCAGCAGTACCGGGACAGCTACCCGGGAGCTGTTTTTT,CASSTGTATRELFF
TRBV24-1,TRBJ1-5,-,17,-,TGTGCCACCAGTGATGGGAGCCGTGGCAGAGCTAATCAGCCCCAGCATTTT,CATSDGSRGRANQPQHF
TRBV7-2,TRBJ1-1,-,14,-,TGTGCCAGCAGCTTAGCTCAGGGGTCCACTGAAGCTTTCTTT,CASSLAQGSTEAFF